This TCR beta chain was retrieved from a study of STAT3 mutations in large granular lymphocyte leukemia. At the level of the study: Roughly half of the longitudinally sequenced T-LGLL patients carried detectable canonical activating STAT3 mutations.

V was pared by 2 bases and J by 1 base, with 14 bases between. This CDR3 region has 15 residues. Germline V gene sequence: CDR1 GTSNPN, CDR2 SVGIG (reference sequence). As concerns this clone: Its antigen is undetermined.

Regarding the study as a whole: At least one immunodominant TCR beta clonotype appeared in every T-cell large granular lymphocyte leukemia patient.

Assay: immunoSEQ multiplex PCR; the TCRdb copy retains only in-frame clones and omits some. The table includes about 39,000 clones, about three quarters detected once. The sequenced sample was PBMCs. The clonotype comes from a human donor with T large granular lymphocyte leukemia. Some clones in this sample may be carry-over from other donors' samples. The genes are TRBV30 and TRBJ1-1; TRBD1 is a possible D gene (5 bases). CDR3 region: CAWSSWGGSNTEAFF. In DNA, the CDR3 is TGTGCCTGGAGTAGTTGGGGCGGCTCGAACACTGAAGCTTTCTTT.